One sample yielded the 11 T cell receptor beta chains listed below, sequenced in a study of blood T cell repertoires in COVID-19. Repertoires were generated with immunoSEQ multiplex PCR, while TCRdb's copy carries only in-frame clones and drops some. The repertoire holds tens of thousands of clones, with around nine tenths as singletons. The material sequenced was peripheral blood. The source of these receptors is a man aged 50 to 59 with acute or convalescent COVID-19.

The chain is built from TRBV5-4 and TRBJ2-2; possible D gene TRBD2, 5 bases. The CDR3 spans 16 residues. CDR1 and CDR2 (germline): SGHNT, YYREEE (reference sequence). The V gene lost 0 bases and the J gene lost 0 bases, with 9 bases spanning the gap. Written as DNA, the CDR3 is TGTGCCAGCAGCTTGGAGCGGAATTCGAACACCGGGGAGCTGTTTTTT. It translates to CASSLERNSNTGELFF.

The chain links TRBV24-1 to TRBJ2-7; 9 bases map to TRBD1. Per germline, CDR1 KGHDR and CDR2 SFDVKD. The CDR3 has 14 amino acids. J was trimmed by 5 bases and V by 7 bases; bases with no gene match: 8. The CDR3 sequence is CATSPGQGSDEQYF. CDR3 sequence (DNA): TGTGCCACCAGCCCGGGACAGGGTTCGGACGAGCAGTACTTC.

CDR3 DNA: TGTGCCAGCAGTGCCCAGGGAGGTGCAGATACGCAGTATTTT. This gives the protein CASSAQGGADTQYF. The chain carries TRBV6-4 and TRBJ2-3; D is possibly TRBD2 (6 bases). CDR1 and CDR2 from the germline V gene are MRHNA and SNTAGT. The CDR3 has 14 amino acids. V was trimmed by 4 bases and J by 4 bases, leaving 12 bases between them.

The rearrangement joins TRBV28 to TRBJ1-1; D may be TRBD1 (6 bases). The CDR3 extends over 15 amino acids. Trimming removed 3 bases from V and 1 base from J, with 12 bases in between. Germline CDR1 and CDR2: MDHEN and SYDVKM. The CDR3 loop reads CASSFPGQKNTEAFF. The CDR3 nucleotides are TGTGCCAGCAGTTTTCCCGGACAGAAGAACACTGAAGCTTTCTTT.

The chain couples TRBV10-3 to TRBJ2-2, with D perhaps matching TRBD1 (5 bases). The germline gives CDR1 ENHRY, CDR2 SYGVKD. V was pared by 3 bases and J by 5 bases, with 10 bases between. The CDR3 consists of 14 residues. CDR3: CAISDLTETGELFF. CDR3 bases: TGTGCCATCAGTGACCTGACAGAAACCGGGGAGCTGTTTTTT.

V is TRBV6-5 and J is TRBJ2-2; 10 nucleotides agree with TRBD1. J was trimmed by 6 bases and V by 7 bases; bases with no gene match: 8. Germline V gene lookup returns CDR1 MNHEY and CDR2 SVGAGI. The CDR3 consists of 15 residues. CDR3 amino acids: CASTRDRGLSGELFF. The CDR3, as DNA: TGTGCCAGCACCAGGGACAGGGGATTATCCGGGGAGCTGTTTTTT.

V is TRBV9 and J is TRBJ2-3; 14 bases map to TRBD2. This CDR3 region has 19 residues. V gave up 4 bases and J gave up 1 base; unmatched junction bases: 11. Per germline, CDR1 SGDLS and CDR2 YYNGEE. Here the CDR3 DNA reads TGTGCCAGCAGCCCCCGGACTAGCGGGGGGCGGGCCCGCACAGATACGCAGTATTTT. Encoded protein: CASSPRTSGGRARTDTQYF.

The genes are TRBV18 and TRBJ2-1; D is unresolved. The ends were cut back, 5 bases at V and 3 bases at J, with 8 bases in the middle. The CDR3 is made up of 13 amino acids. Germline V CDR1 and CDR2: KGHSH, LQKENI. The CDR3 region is CASSGQSYNEQFF. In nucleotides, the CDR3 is TGTGCCAGCTCAGGCCAAAGCTACAATGAGCAGTTCTTC.

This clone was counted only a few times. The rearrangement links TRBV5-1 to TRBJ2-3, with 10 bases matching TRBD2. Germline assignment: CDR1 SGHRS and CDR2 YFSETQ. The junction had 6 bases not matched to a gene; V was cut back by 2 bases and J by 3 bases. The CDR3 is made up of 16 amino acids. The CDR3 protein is CASSLSGRARTDTQYF. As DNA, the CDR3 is TGCGCCAGCAGCTTAAGCGGGAGGGCCCGAACAGATACGCAGTATTTT.

CDR3 sequence: CASSFAAVNTGELFF. The DNA for the CDR3 is TGTGCCAGCAGCTTTGCGGCAGTGAACACCGGGGAGCTGTTTTTT. This sequence joins TRBV13 and TRBJ2-2; D gene uncertain. Trimming left V 3 bases short and J 1 base short, with 9 bases between. Per the germline V gene, CDR1 is PRHDT and CDR2 is FYEKMQ (reference sequence). The CDR3 consists of 15 residues. Based on the CDR3 plus reference TRBV13 and TRBJ2-2, the full variable domain is AAGVIQSPRHLIKEKRETATLKCYPIPRHDTVYWYQQGPGQDPQFLISFYEKMQSDKGSIPDRFSAQQFSDYHSELNMSSLELGDSALYFCASSFAAVNTGELFFGEGSRLTVL.

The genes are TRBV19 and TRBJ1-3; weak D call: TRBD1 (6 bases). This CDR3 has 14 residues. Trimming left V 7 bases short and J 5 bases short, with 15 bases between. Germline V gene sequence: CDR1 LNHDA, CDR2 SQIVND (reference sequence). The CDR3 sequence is CASTPQGRRNTIYF. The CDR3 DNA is TGTGCCAGTACCCCACAGGGCCGCAGAAACACCATATATTTT.